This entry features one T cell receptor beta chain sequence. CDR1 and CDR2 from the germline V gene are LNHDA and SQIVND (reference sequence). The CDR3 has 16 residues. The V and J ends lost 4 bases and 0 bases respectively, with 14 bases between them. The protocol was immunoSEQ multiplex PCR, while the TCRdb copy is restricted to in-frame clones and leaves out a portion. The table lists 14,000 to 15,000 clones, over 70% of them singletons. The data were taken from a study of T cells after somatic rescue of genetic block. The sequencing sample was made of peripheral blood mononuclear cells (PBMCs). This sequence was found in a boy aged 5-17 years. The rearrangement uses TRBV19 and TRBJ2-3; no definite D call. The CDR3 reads CASSRLTLLSTDTQYF. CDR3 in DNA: TGTGCCAGTAGTAGGTTAACTCTCCTAAGCACAGATACGCAGTATTTT.